The 5 T cell receptor beta chains below were found in one sample sequenced in a study of blood T cells in healthy people across ages (dated by TCRdb to about 2015). Receptors were amplified or captured by 5' RACE. TCRdb names Illumina HiSeq 2500 as the instrument used. A second PCR of about 7 to 12 cycles was run with a J-beta primer mix and a sample-barcoded 5' primer. The raw public reads went through TCRdb reprocessing: fastp at Q25, MiXCR clone calling, in-frame beta chains kept. Rows with one shared CDR3 protein collapse into an entry with the most common genes and DNA. This sample gives 600,000 or so distinct CDR3 sequences in total; roughly 31% of them show up just once. Together, the top ten hold around 16% of the sample. The material sequenced was blood. These receptors came from a woman older than 75 in good health.

The CDR3 DNA reads TGTGCCAGCAGCGAGGAGGGAAGCTCCTACAATGAGCAGTTCTTC. It yields the protein CASSEEGSSYNEQFF. The chain is built from TRBV9 and TRBJ2-1; possibly TRBD2 for D (6 bases). CDR3 length equals 15 residues. Germline V gene lookup returns CDR1 SGDLS and CDR2 YYNGEE. Deletions cut 3 bases from V and 0 bases from J, with 10 bases between.

This clonotype has at least ten counts. The chain combines TRBV7-3 with TRBJ2-2; possibly TRBD2 for D (7 bases). Germline values: CDR1 SGHTA, CDR2 FQGTGA. This CDR3 is 17 amino acids long. The V gene lost 2 bases and the J gene lost 2 bases, with 15 bases spanning the gap. Written as DNA, the CDR3 is TGTGCCAGCAGCTTATATGCGGGGGCCGTTAACACCGGGGAGCTGTTTTTT. Encoded protein: CASSLYAGAVNTGELFF.

Of note for this clonotype: A read error is possible here, since a much larger clone lies one base away. The J gene is TRBJ2-7, the V gene TRBV5-1, with 9 nucleotides matching TRBD1. CDR3 length: 14 residues. CDR1 is SGHRS, CDR2 YFSETQ, per germline. Trimming took 7 bases from V and 9 from J; bases not matched to a gene: 14. The CDR3 nucleotides are TGCGCCAGCTCCGTGGGGGACAGGGTCCACGGGCAGTACTTC. Translation: CASSVGDRVHGQYF.

This clonotype was observed at least ten times. The chain has TRBV6-2 or TRBV6-3 and TRBJ2-2; 12 positions agree with TRBD1. The CDR3 is 15 amino acids. CDR1 and CDR2 (germline): MNHEY, SVGEGT. Trimming took 6 bases from V and 8 from J; bases not matched to a gene: 7. The CDR3 nucleotides read TGTGCCAGCAGCCTGGGGACAGGGGGCGCGGGGGAGCTGTTTTTT. This sequence encodes CASSLGTGGAGELFF.

This clonotype was counted between two and nine times. The V and J genes are TRBV7-2 and TRBJ1-4; no clear D gene. The V gene's germline CDR1 is SGHTA and CDR2 FQGNSA. With 3 bases removed from V and 8 bases from J, the gap between germline ends came to 7 bases. The CDR3 has 12 amino acids. The CDR3 protein is CASSFLSEKLFF. The DNA for the CDR3 is TGTGCCAGCAGCTTTTTATCAGAAAAACTGTTTTTT.